The text below deals with one T cell receptor beta chain. This sample was included in a study of T cells in Graves' hyperthyroidism and ophthalmopathy. TCR beta CDR3 region amplification was performed from RNA transcripts. With the HTBI primer set, the TCR CDR3 went through a first round of RT-PCR. TCRdb reprocessed the multiplex PCR reads with MiXCR, giving one entry per CDR3 protein. Altogether about 700,000 distinct CDR3 sequences are present, 45% being singletons, with the ten largest covering 7% to 7.5%. This CDR3 region has 14 residues. The V end was cut by 4 bases, the J end by 3 bases, with 10 bases between.

The rearrangement joins TRBV12-3 or TRBV12-4 to TRBJ1-5; D gene ambiguous. The TCR comes from an adult man with Graves' disease, either hyperthyroidism or ophthalmopathy (not recorded which). Sequenced: peripheral blood or thyroid tissue (not recorded which). Here the CDR3 DNA reads TGTGCCAGCAGTTACTCGCAGTACAATCAGCCCCAGCATTTT. It codes for CASSYSQYNQPQHF.